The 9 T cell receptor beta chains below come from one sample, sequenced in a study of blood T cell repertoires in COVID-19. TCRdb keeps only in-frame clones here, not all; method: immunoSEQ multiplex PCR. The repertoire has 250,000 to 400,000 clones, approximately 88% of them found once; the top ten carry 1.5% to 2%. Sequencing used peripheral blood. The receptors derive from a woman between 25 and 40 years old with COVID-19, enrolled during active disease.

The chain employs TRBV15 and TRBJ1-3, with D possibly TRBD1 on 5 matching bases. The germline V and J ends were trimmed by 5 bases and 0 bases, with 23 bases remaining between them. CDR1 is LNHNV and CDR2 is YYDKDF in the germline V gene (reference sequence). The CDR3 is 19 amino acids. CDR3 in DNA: TGTGCCACCAGCGGGGGGGAAGAAGAGGTCAGGCCCTCTGGAAACACCATATATTTT. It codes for CATSGGEEEVRPSGNTIYF. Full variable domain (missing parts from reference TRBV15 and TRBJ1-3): DAMVIQNPRYQVTQFGKPVTLSCSQTLNHNVMYWYQQKSSQAPKLLFHYYDKDFNNEADTPDNFQSRRPNTSFCFLDIRSPGLGDTAMYLCATSGGEEEVRPSGNTIYFGEGSWLTVV.

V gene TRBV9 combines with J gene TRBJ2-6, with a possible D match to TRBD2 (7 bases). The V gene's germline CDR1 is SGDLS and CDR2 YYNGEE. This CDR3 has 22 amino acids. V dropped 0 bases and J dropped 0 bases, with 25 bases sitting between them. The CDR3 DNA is TGTGCCAGCAGCGTAGCCCCGGGGGCGCCTTGGCGGGGGAGCTCTGGGGCCAACGTCCTGACTTTC. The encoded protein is CASSVAPGAPWRGSSGANVLTF. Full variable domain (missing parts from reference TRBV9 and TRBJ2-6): DSGVTQTPKHLITATGQRVTLRCSPRSGDLSVYWYQQSLDQGLQFLIQYYNGEERAKGNILERFSAQQFPDLHSELNLSSLELGDSALYFCASSVAPGAPWRGSSGANVLTFGAGSRLTVL.

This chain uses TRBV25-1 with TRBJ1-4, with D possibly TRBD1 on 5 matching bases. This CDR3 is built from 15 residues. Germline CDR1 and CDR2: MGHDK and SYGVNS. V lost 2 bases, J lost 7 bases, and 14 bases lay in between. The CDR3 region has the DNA TGTGCCAGCAGTGAAGGCAGGGTGACGGCTGAAAAACTGTTTTTT. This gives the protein CASSEGRVTAEKLFF.

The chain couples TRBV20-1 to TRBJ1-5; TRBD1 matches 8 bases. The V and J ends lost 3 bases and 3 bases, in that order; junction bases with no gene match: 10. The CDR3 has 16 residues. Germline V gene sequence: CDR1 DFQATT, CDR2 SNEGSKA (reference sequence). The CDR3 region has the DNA TGCAGTGCTAGTCGAACCGGACAGGGATACAATCAGCCCCAGCATTTT. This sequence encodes CSASRTGQGYNQPQHF.

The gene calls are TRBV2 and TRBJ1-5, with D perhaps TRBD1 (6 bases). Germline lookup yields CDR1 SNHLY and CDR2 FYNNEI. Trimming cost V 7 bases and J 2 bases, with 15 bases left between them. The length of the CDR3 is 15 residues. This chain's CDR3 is CASTQGLSGNQPQHF. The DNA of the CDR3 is TGTGCCAGCACCCAGGGGTTGTCGGGCAATCAGCCCCAGCATTTT.

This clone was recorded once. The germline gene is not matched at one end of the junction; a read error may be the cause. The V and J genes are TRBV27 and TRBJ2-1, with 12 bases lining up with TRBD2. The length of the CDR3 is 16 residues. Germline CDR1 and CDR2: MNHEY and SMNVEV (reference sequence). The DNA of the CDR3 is TGTACCAGCAGTTCTGGACTAGCGGGGCCAGACAATGAGCAGTTCTTC. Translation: CTSSSGLAGPDNEQFF.

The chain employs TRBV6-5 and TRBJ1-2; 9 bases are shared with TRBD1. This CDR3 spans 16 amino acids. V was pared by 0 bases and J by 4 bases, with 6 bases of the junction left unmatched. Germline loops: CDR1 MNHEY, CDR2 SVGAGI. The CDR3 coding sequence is TGTGCCAGCAGTTACTCGGAAACAGGGGGCTCCTATGGCTACACCTTC. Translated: CASSYSETGGSYGYTF.

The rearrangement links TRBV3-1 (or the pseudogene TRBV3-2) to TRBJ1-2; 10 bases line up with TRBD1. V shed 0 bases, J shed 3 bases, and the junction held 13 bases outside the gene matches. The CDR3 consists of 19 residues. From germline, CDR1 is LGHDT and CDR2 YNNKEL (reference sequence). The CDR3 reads CASSQDWSGTGVSDYGYTF. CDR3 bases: TGTGCCAGCAGCCAAGATTGGTCCGGGACAGGGGTTTCGGACTATGGCTACACCTTC.

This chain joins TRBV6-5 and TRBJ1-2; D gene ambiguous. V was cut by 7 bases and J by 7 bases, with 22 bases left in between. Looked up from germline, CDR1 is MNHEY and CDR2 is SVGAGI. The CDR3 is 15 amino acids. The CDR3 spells CASTPIGGGSGGYTF. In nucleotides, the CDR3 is TGTGCCAGCACCCCCATAGGCGGAGGCTCGGGTGGCTACACCTTC.